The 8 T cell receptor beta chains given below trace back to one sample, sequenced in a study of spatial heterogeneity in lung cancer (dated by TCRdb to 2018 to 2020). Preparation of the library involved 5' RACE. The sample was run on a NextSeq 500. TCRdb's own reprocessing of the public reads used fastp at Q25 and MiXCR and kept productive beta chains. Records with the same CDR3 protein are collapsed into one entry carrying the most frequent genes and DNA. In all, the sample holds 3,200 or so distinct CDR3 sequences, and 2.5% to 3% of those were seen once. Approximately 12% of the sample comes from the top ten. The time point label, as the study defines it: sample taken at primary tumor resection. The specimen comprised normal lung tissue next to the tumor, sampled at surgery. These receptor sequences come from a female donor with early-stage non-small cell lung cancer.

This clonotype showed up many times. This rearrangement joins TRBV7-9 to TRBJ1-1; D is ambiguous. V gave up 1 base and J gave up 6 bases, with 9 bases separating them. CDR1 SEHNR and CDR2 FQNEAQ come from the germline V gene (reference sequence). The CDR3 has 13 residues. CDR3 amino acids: CASSLGEASEAFF. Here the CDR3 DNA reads TGTGCCAGCAGCTTAGGGGAGGCTTCTGAAGCTTTCTTT.

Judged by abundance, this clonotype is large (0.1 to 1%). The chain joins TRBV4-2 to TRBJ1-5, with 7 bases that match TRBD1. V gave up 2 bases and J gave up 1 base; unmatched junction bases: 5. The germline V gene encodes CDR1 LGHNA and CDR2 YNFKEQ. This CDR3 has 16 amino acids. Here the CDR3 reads CASSQTTGASNQPQHF. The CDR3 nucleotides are TGTGCCAGCAGCCAAACTACAGGGGCCAGCAATCAGCCCCAGCATTTT.

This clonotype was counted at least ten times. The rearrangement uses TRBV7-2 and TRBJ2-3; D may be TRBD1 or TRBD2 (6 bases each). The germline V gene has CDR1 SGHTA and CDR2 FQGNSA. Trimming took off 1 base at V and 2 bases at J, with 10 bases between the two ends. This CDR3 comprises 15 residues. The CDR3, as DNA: TGTGCCAGCAGCTTAGTGGGGGGCTACACAGATACGCAGTATTTT. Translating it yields CASSLVGGYTDTQYF. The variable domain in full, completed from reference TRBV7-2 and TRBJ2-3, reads GAGVSQSPSNKVTEKGKDVELRCDPISGHTALYWYRQSLGQGLEFLIYFQGNSAPDKSGLPSDRFSAERTGGSVSTLTIQRTQQEDSAVYLCASSLVGGYTDTQYFGPGTRLTVL.

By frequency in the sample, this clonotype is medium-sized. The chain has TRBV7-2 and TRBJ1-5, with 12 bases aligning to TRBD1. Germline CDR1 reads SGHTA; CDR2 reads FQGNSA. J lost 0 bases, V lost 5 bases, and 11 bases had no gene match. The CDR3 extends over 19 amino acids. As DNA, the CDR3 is TGTGCCAGCAGCCCATCTCCGGGACAGGGGGCGGTTAGCAATCAGCCCCAGCATTTT. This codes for CASSPSPGQGAVSNQPQHF.

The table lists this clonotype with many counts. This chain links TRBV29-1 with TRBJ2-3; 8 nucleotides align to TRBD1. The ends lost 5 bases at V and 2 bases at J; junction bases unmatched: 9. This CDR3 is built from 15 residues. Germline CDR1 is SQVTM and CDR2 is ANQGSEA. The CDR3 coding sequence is TGCAGCGTTTCGTTCGGGCAGGGGGCCACAGATACGCAGTATTTT. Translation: CSVSFGQGATDTQYF.

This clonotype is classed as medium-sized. CDR3 residues: CASSQQDFTGSSYNEQFF. The CDR3, as DNA: TGCGCCAGCAGCCAACAAGATTTTACAGGGAGCTCCTACAATGAGCAGTTCTTC. V gene TRBV4-3 combines with J gene TRBJ2-1, with D possibly TRBD1 on 6 matching bases. The length of the CDR3 is 18 residues. Trimming pared 2 bases from V and 0 bases from J, leaving 17 bases between. Germline V gene lookup returns CDR1 LGHNA and CDR2 YSLEER.

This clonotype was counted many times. The CDR3 sequence: CASSLGLNNYGYTF. The CDR3 coding sequence is TGTGCCAGCAGCTTAGGACTGAATAACTATGGCTACACCTTC. This chain links TRBV7-8 with TRBJ1-2, with no clear D. V lost 1 base and J lost 1, with 7 bases in between. The CDR3 has 14 residues. Germline CDR1 is SGHVS and CDR2 is FQNEAQ.

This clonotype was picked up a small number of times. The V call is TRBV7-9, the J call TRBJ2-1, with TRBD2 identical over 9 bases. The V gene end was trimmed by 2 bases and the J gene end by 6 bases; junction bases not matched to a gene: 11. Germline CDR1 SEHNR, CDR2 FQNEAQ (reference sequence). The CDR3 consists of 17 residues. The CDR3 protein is CASSLTLGAGGPNEQFF. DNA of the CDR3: TGTGCCAGCAGCTTAACCCTAGGGGCGGGGGGGCCCAATGAGCAGTTCTTC.